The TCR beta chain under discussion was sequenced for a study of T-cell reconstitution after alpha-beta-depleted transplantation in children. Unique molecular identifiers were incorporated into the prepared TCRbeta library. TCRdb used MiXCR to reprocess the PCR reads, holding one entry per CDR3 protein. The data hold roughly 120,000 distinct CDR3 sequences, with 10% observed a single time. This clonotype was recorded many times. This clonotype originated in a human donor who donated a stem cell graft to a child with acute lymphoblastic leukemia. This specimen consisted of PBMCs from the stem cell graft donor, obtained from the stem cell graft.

The CDR3, as DNA: TGTGCCAGCAAAGGCGGAGAGAGACGCACAGATACGCAGTATTTT. Protein: CASKGGERRTDTQYF. The chain carries TRBV28 and TRBJ2-3, with D unresolved. Between the trimmed V and J ends, which lost 7 bases and 1 base, there was a span of 15 bases. The CDR3 has 15 residues. Germline CDR1 reads MDHEN; CDR2 reads SYDVKM.